This is a list of T cell receptor beta chains from one sample in a study of shared clonotypes between healthy human individuals. The assay was immunoSEQ multiplex PCR, and TCRdb's table has in-frame clones only and misses some. This sample has roughly 2 million clones, with roughly 96% found just once. Specimen: naive CD4+ T cells sorted from blood. Source of these receptors: a man aged 18 to 30 in good health. CDR3s include the opening cysteine and the closing phenylalanine or tryptophan. Each record gives: V gene, D gene, J gene, CDR3 protein, CDR3 DNA. The D gene is left open where the match is weak.

TRBV28	TRBD1	TRBJ2-1	CASSLFTRTGNNEQFF	TGTGCCAGCAGTTTATTTACCCGGACAGGGAACAATGAGCAGTTCTTC
TRBV6-5	TRBD1	TRBJ2-7	CASSKTGQGAREQYF	TGTGCCAGCAGTAAAACGGGACAGGGGGCGCGGGAGCAGTACTTC
TRBV7-9	TRBD1	TRBJ1-2	CASSSEGADGYTF	TGTGCCAGCAGCTCTGAGGGGGCAGATGGCTACACCTTC
TRBV5-4	.	TRBJ1-2	CASSTFRAIYGYTF	TGTGCCAGCAGCACCTTTCGGGCTATCTATGGCTACACCTTC
TRBV18	TRBD1	TRBJ1-2	CASSPGTDPRYGYTF	TGTGCCAGCTCACCCGGGACAGACCCTAGGTATGGCTACACCTTC
TRBV5-1	.	TRBJ1-3	CASSLSGLGDTIYF	TGCGCCAGCAGCCTCTCCGGATTGGGAGACACCATATATTTT
TRBV5-1	TRBD1	TRBJ1-6	CASRAGTGEFYNSPLHF	TGCGCCAGCAGAGCCGGGACAGGGGAATTCTATAATTCACCCCTCCACTTT
TRBV28	.	TRBJ1-5	CASSLYEGNQPQHF	TGTGCCAGCAGTTTATATGAGGGCAATCAGCCCCAGCATTTT
TRBV5-4	.	TRBJ2-1	CASSSSTGPHNEQFF	TGTGCCAGCAGCTCCAGTACGGGACCGCACAATGAGCAGTTCTTC
TRBV10-3	.	TRBJ2-2	CAISESGSGNTGELFF	TGTGCCATCAGTGAGTCGGGGTCAGGGAACACCGGGGAGCTGTTTTTT
TRBV30	.	TRBJ2-1	CAWSRDIGYNEQFF	TGTGCCTGGTCAAGGGACATAGGGTACAATGAGCAGTTCTTC
TRBV10-1	.	TRBJ2-2	CASSEDNTGELFF	TGCGCCAGCAGTGAGGATAACACCGGGGAGCTGTTTTTT
TRBV5-1	.	TRBJ2-3	CASSQTGWGTDTQYF	TGCGCCAGCAGCCAGACTGGTTGGGGCACAGATACGCAGTATTTT
TRBV5-6	.	TRBJ2-3	CASSLDRGAHTDTQYF	TGTGCCAGCAGCCTTGATCGGGGGGCCCACACAGATACGCAGTATTTT
TRBV29-1	.	TRBJ2-7	CSVEPAHTGEQYF	TGCAGCGTAGAACCGGCACACACCGGCGAGCAGTACTTC
TRBV28	TRBD2	TRBJ2-1	CASSTPGGVNEQFF	TGTGCCAGCAGTACCCCCGGGGGGGTGAATGAGCAGTTCTTC